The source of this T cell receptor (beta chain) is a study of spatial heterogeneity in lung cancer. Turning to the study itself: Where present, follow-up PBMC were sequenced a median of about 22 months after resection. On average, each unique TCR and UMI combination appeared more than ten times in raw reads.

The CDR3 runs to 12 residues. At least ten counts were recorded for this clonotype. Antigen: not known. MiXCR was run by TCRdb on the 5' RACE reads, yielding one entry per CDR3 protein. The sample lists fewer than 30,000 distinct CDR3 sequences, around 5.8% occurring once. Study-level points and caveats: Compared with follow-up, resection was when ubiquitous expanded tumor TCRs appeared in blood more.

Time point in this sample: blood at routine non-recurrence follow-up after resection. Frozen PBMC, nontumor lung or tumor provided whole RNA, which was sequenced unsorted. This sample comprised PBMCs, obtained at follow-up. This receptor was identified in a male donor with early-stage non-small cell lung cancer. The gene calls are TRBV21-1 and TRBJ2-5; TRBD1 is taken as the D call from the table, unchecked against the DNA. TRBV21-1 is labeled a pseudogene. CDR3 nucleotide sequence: TGTGCCAGCACCCGACAGGGAGAGACCCAGTACTTC. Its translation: CASTRQGETQYF.